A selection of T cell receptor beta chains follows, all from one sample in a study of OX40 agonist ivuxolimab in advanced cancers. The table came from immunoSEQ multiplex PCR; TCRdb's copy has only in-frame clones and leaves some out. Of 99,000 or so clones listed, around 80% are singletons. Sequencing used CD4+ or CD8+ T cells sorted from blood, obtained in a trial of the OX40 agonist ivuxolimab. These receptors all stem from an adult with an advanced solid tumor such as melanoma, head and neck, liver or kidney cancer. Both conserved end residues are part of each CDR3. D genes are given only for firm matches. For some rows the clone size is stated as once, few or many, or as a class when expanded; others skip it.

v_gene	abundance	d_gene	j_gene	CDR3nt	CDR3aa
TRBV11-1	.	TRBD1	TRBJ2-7	TGTGCCAGCAGCCTTCAACAGGGGATGGGCGAGCAGTACTTC	CASSLQQGMGEQYF
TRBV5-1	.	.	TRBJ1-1	TGCGCCAGCAGCTCGGTGGCCCAGGGGAGCACTGAAGCTTTCTTT	CASSSVAQGSTEAFF
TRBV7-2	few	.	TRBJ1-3	TGTGCCAGCAGCCTCGGAAACACCATATATTTT	CASSLGNTIYF
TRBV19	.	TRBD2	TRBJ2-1	TGTGCCAGTAAAACAAGCGGGGGGGCCTACAATGAGCAGTTCTTC	CASKTSGGAYNEQFF
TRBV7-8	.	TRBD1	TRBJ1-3	TGTGCCAGCAGCTTACCGGGACAGTTGGTCTCTGGAAACACCATATATTTT	CASSLPGQLVSGNTIYF
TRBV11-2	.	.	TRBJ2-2	TGTGCCAGCAGCCTTTCAGGCGGAAACACCGGGGAGCTGTTTTTT	CASSLSGGNTGELFF
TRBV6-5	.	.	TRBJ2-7	TGTGCCAGCAGACCTCCGGGACCCCTTCCCAACGAGCAGTACTTC	CASRPPGPLPNEQYF
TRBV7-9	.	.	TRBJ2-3	TGTGCCAGCAGCTTAGAGGGCTATTCAGATACGCAGTATTTT	CASSLEGYSDTQYF
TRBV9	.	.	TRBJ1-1	TGTGCCAGCAGCGCTACCGGGGGAACTGAAGCTTTCTTT	CASSATGGTEAFF
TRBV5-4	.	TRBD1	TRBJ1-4	TGTGCCAGCAGCTTCGGACAGGGAGCTAATGAAAAACTGTTTTTT	CASSFGQGANEKLFF
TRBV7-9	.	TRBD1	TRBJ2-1	TGTGCCAGCAGCTTTGGGACAGGGGGTAATGAGCAGTTCTTC	CASSFGTGGNEQFF
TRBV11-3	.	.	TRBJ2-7	TGTGCCAGCAGCCCTAAGTGGAGTTCCGAGCAGTACTTC	CASSPKWSSEQYF
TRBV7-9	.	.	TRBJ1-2	TGTGCCAGCAGCTTAGCCCCGGGGGCCGGTGGCTACACCTTC	CASSLAPGAGGYTF
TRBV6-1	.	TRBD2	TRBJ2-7	TGTGCCAGCAGTGGCCGCTTCAGCGGGGGGGCCTACGAGCAGTACTTC	CASSGRFSGGAYEQYF
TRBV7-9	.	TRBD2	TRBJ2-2	TGTGCCAGCAGCCCCGGGACTAGCGTCAACACCGGGGAGCTGTTTTTT	CASSPGTSVNTGELFF
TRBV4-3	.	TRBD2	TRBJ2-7	TGCGCCAGCAGCCAAGAACCAGCGGGGGGGCCCTACGAGCAGTACTTC	CASSQEPAGGPYEQYF
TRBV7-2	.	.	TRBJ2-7	TGTGCCAGCAGCCCTCTGGGCGTCAGAAACGAGCAGTACTTC	CASSPLGVRNEQYF
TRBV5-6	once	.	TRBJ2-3	TGTGCCAGCACCCGGCAGGTGACAGATACGCAGTATTTT	CASTRQVTDTQYF
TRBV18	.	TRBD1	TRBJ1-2	TGTGCCAGCTCACAGGGGACAGGGTATGGCTACACCTTC	CASSQGTGYGYTF
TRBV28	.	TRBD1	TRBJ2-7	TGTGCCAGCAGTTCCGGGACAGTGACCTACGAGCAGTACTTC	CASSSGTVTYEQYF
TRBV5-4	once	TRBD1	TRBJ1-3	TGTGCCAGCAGCTTGGGGACAGGTTATTCTGGAAACACCATATATTTT	CASSLGTGYSGNTIYF
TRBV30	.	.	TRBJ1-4	TGTGCCTGGAACAGGGATTCTAATGAAAAACTGTTTTTT	CAWNRDSNEKLFF
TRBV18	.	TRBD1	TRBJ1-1	TGTGCCAGCTCACCTACAGGGGGCGGTGAAGCTTTCTTT	CASSPTGGGEAFF
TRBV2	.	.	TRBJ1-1	TGTGCCAGCACTCCACAAGGCACTGAAGCTTTCTTT	CASTPQGTEAFF
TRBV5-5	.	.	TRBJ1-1	TGTGCCAGCAGCTCTGGGGACTCACTCACTGAAGCTTTCTTT	CASSSGDSLTEAFF
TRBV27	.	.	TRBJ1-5	TGTGCCAGCAGTTCCCGGAAGCCCTATAGCAATCAGCCCCAGCATTTT	CASSSRKPYSNQPQHF
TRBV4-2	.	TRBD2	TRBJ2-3	TGTGCCAGCAGCCCTAGCGGGGGAAGCACAGATACGCAGTATTTT	CASSPSGGSTDTQYF
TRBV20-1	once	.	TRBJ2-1	TGCAGTGCTAGCGGTTCGGAGCAGTTCTTC	CSASGSEQFF
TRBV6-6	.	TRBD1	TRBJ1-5	TGTGCCAGCAGGGGCCCGGGACAGAATCAGCCCCAGCATTTT	CASRGPGQNQPQHF
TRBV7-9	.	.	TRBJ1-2	TGTGCCAGCAGCTTAGGGGGTGGGCAGGGGAACGGCTACACCTTC	CASSLGGGQGNGYTF
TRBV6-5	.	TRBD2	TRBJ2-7	TGTGCCAGCATGTCCAGCGGGAGTCTACACGAGCAGTACTTC	CASMSSGSLHEQYF
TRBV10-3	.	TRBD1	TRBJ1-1	TGTGCCACCGAACCCTATACAGGGGTGGGCACTGAAGCTTTCTTT	CATEPYTGVGTEAFF
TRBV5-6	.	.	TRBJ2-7	TGTGCCAGCAGCTTGGTGGAGGGAGAGGGATACGAGCAGTACTTC	CASSLVEGEGYEQYF
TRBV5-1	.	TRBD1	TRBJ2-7	TGCGCCAGCAGTGGGGACAGGGGGGTCCGGGAGCAGTACTTC	CASSGDRGVREQYF
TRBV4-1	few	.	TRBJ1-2	TGCGCCAGCAGGGAAGGCTACACCTTC	CASREGYTF
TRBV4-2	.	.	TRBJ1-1	TGTGCCAGCAGCCCCACGGGGCCCACTGAAGCTTTCTTT	CASSPTGPTEAFF
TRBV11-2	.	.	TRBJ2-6	TGTGCCAGCAGCTTACTCCCAACAGGGCTCTCTGGGGCCAACGTCCTGACTTTC	CASSLLPTGLSGANVLTF
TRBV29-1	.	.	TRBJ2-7	TGCAGCGTTGCCAACCCGGTCGGTGGGTACGAGCAGTACTTC	CSVANPVGGYEQYF
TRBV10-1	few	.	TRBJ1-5	TGCGCCAGCAGGACAGGCCGCTCCAAACACAATCAGCCCCAGCATTTT	CASRTGRSKHNQPQHF
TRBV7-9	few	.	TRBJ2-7	TGTGCCAGCAGCTCAAGGGACGGCTACGAGCAGTACTTC	CASSSRDGYEQYF
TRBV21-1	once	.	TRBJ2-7	TGTGCCAGCAGCAAAGGGTGTCTTGGGAGTCCGGCCAACTACGAGCAGTACTTC	CASSKGCLGSPANYEQYF
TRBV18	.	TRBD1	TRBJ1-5	TGTGCCAGCTCACACGACAGGGACGGACAGCCCCAGCATTTT	CASSHDRDGQPQHF
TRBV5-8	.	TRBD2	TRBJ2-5	TGTGCCAGCAGGATACTAGCGGGGGGGCCTCGAGAGACCCAGTACTTC	CASRILAGGPRETQYF
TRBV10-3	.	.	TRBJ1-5	TGTGCCATCAGTGAGTATGAGGGTTTTCAGCCCCAGCATTTT	CAISEYEGFQPQHF
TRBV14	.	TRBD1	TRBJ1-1	TGTGCCAGCAGCCGGGGACAGCAGAACACTGAAGCTTTCTTT	CASSRGQQNTEAFF
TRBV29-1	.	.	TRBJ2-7	TGCAGCGTTGATTTGGGCTACGAGCAGTACTTC	CSVDLGYEQYF
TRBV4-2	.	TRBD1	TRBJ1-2	TGTGCCAGCAGCCAAGATCTCCGGACAGGGTCTGATGGCTACACCTTC	CASSQDLRTGSDGYTF
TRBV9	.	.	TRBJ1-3	TGTGCCAGCAGCGTAGGGATAGACTCTGGAAACACCATATATTTT	CASSVGIDSGNTIYF
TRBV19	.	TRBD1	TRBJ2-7	TGTGCCAGTAGTTACGGGACAGAGTCCTACGAGCAGTACTTC	CASSYGTESYEQYF
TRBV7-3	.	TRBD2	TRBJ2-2	TGTGCCAGCAGCCAAGGACTAGCGGGGAACACCGGGGAGCTGTTTTTT	CASSQGLAGNTGELFF
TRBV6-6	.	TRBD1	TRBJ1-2	TGTGCCAGCAGTTACCGGGACAGGGAGAATGGCTACACCTTC	CASSYRDRENGYTF